This T cell receptor beta chain was identified in a study of T cells in localized non-small cell lung cancer. About this clone: Antigen specificity is unknown.

The germline CDR1 and CDR2 sequences are LGHNT and FRNRAP. CDR3 length: 16 amino acids. With 2 bases clipped from V and 5 bases from J, the junction kept 11 bases outside the gene matches. General observations from the study: In adjacent lung appeared a median around 54 of the top 100 tumor clones. Peak T cell clonality was found in uninvolved adjacent lung, exceeding tumor. Those with higher blood T cell density had longer overall survival. Without multi-region sequencing, intratumor heterogeneity could not be excluded.

Measured with immunoSEQ multiplex PCR; TCRdb has only the in-frame clones, and not every one. This sample yields fewer than 4,000 clones, of which about 26% are seen a single time; 9% to 10% belongs to the top ten. Here the sequenced sample was normal lung tissue next to the tumor, taken before any cancer treatment. The origin of this receptor is a woman aged 35-70 years with stage I lung adenocarcinoma. The chain links TRBV12-5 to TRBJ2-7; 8 bases match TRBD1. The CDR3 reads CASGLRGQAGRNEQYF. CDR3 DNA sequence: TGTGCTAGTGGTTTGAGGGGACAGGCAGGGAGGAACGAGCAGTACTTC.